The 2 T cell receptor beta chains presented below share a single source sample, sequenced in a study of shared clonotypes between healthy human individuals. The assay was immunoSEQ multiplex PCR, and TCRdb's table has in-frame clones only and misses some. The sample consists of about 980,000 clones, less than 85% of them appearing once. Sequencing input: memory CD4+ T cells sorted from blood. Subset reported: CD45RA-negative fraction. The receptors shown here come from a man younger than 30 in good health.

The chain employs TRBV5-4 and TRBJ2-7, with TRBD1 matching over 7 bases. This CDR3 is built from 13 residues. CDR1 and CDR2 (germline): SGHNT, YYREEE (reference sequence). V lost 3 bases and J lost 3; bases outside the gene matches: 3. The CDR3 bases are TGTGCCAGCAGCTCGGGACAGATCTACGAGCAGTACTTC. Protein product: CASSSGQIYEQYF.

The chain employs TRBV28 and TRBJ1-5, with unresolved D. The germline V gene has CDR1 MDHEN and CDR2 SYDVKM. Between the trimmed V and J ends, which lost 6 bases and 6 bases, there was a span of 3 bases. The CDR3 covers 10 residues. In nucleotides, the CDR3 is TGTGCCAGCAGAGGTCAGCCCCAGCATTTT. This translates into CASRGQPQHF.